This TCR beta chain was recovered during a study of graft-versus-host responses after intestinal transplantation (dated by TCRdb to about 2021). Some background on the complete study: The transplants that recipients got were multivisceral, liver-intestinal, or isolated intestinal. Alloreactive clones were identified by sequencing pre-transplant mixed lymphocyte reaction products and comparing these products with unstimulated pre-transplant donor and recipient T cells. Rather than being sequenced by the commercial service, samples from a few later patients were sequenced in-house on an Illumina MiSeq and processed with MiXCR. After intestinal transplantation, graft-versus-host and host-versus-graft alloreactive T cell clones in the graft, circulation and bone marrow were tracked using bulk TCR-beta CDR3 sequencing. Of the 20 to 30 intestinal transplant recipients enrolled in the cohort, one of whom was a retransplant, 3 patients without pretransplant specimens were excluded. A peak of at least 4% donor T cells among recipient peripheral blood mononuclear cells was the definition used for donor T cell macrochimerism. Every recipient was given anti-thymocyte globulin induction, followed by 3 to 4 years of maintenance tacrolimus and steroids.

Broader findings and caveats from the paper: GvH clones turned up in recipient bone marrow, with some appearing earlier in ileal mucosa or blood, a pattern consistent with an intestinal mucosal origin. In patients with donor T cell macrochimerism, the allografts had high GvH to HvG T cell clonal ratios. The conclusions were limited by the relatively low number and heterogeneity of the intestinal transplant patients. Early after transplant, peak levels of circulating GvH clones were associated with declines in HvG clones.

The CDR3, cysteine through phenylalanine, is 14 amino acids long. Only CDR3 DNA is held: 42 bases, read in frame from base 1. After removal of 0 bases from V and 7 bases from J, the junction retains 6 bases not matched to a gene. CDR1 is given as SGHNT and CDR2 as YYREEE, both from the germline V gene (reference sequence). Turning to this clone: This clone's antigen is unknown. No much larger clone exists at a distance of one base, and base qualities are not known.

Read against the paper, the sample's time point label means: cells obtained before transplantation from donor or recipient. CD3+CD4+ and CD3+CD8+ populations were FACS-sorted from unstimulated pre-transplant donor and recipient cells taken from spleen or lymph nodes. The method behind the library was the immunoSEQ multiplex PCR assay. For most patients, genomic DNA was isolated using the Qiagen DNeasy Blood and Tissue Kit and was shipped frozen to Adaptive Biotechnologies for TCR sequencing. Adaptive Biotechnologies carried out high-throughput TCR-beta CDR3 sequencing of genomic DNA for most patients. The authors' analysis ran thus. Adaptive's ImmunoSEQ software supplied the TCR sequencing data for around 19 patients, while MiXCR and VDJtools were used to process three other patients. CD4 versus CD8 sorting errors were corrected by removing sequences found in both subsets at a frequency ratio below 5:1. Because the origin of CDR3 nucleotide sequences shared between donor and recipient could not be assigned, those sequences were removed. To count as alloreactive, a clone needed at least 2-fold expansion over unstimulated cells and a minimum CFSE-low frequency of 0.002% (template counts) or 0.001% (read counts). Clones detected in sequenced pre-transplant spleen, lymph node, or MLR CFSE-low populations of the donor or recipient were defined as mappable. Cumulative frequency of alloreactive clones was calculated as a percentage of all sequences weighted by copy number. TCRdb obtained this table from immuneACCESS and retained in-frame rearrangements with V and J assigned. These tables miss some clones; where compared with another copy, unresolved V genes account for less than half of the shortfall, and the remainder is unexplained. The D gene and trimming were derived from the DNA, and the V and J assignments and clone size from that table. A total of 90,000 to 150,000 clones appear in this sample, about 93% of them only once. The ten largest make up more than 0.095% of the sample.

The sequence came from a human donor who received an intestinal transplant. This chain is built from TRBV5-4 and TRBJ2-7, with 8 junctional bases fitting TRBD1. The source was unstimulated CD4+ T cells sorted from spleen or lymph node cells, collected before intestinal transplant. The CDR3 has the sequence CASSLGQGAEEQYF. The nucleotide sequence reads TGTGCCAGCAGCTTGGGGCAGGGGGCGGAGGAGCAGTACTTC.